The subject of this entry is one TCR beta chain. Its cognate antigen is unknown. These data come from a study of cytomegalovirus exposure and HLA in healthy donors. Researchers ran the PCR with 60 Vbeta and 13 Jbeta primers. Some clones are missing from TCRdb's copy, which holds only in-frame ones; the method was immunoSEQ multiplex PCR. The sample contains around 130,000 clones, around 81% of which appear only once. General study results and limits: Among the sequence variants, a highly shared cluster was likely an artifact of sequencing.

Germline lookup yields CDR1 LGHNA and CDR2 YSLEER. The CDR3 is 15 amino acids. V lost 0 bases and J 6 bases, leaving 14 bases between the germline ends. Material for sequencing was PBMCs. This TCR was recovered from a man between 18 and 35 years old in good health and CMV-seronegative. This sequence joins TRBV4-3 and TRBJ1-1; D not resolved. The CDR3 spells CASSQDRGQQPEAFF. DNA for the CDR3: TGCGCCAGCAGCCAAGATAGAGGCCAGCAACCTGAAGCTTTCTTT.